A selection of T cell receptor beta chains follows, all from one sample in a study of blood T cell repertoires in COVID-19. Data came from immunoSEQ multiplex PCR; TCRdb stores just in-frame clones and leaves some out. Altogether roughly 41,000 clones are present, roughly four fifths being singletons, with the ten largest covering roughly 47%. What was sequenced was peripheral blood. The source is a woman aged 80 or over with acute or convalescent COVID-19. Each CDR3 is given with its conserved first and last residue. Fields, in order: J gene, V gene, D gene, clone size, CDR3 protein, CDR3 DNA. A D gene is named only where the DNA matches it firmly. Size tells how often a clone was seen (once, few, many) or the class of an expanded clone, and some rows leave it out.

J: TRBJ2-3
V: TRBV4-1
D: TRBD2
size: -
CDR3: CASSFPPGLDTDTQYF
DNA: TGCGCCAGCAGCTTCCCTCCGGGACTAGACACAGATACGCAGTATTTT

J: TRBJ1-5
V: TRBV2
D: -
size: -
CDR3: CASSEYQYSNQPQHF
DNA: TGTGCCAGCAGTGAATATCAGTATAGCAATCAGCCCCAGCATTTT

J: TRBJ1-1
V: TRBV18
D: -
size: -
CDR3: CASSPPAGTEAFF
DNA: TGTGCCAGCTCACCACCGGCAGGCACTGAAGCTTTCTTT

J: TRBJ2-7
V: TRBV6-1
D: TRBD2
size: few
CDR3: CASSEALLWGGGSYEQYF
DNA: TGTGCCAGCAGTGAAGCGCTTCTGTGGGGGGGAGGCTCCTACGAGCAGTACTTC

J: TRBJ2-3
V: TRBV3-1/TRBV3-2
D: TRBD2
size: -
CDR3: CASSQDLLADTDTQYF
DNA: TGTGCCAGCAGCCAAGATCTCCTAGCGGACACAGATACGCAGTATTTT

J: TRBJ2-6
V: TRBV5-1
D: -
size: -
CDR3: CASSSEAVSGANVLTF
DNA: TGCGCCAGCAGCTCAGAGGCGGTCTCTGGGGCCAACGTCCTGACTTTC

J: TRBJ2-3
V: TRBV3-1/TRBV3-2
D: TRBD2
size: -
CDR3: CASSQDDGGARNTQYF
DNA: TGTGCCAGCAGCCAAGATGACGGGGGGGCGAGAAATACGCAGTATTTT

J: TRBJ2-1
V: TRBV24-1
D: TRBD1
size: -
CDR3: CATSGPGRTGINEQFF
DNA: TGTGCCACCAGTGGCCCAGGCCGGACAGGGATCAATGAGCAGTTCTTC

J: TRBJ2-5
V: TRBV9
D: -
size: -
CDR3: CASSRESVETQYF
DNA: TGTGCCAGTAGCCGGGAGAGTGTGGAGACCCAGTACTTC

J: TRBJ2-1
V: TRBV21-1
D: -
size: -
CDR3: CASSSSAGGEVSYNEQFF
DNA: TGTGCCAGCAGCTCGTCAGCGGGGGGGGAGGTTTCCTACAATGAGCAGTTCTTC

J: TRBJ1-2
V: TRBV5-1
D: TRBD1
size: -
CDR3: CASSPTGADYGYTF
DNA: TGCGCCAGCAGCCCAACAGGGGCGGACTATGGCTACACCTTC

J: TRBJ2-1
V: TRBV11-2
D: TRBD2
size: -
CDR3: CASSLEGLDVSYNGQFF
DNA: TGTGCCAGCAGCTTAGAGGGACTAGACGTTTCCTACAATGGGCAGTTCTTC

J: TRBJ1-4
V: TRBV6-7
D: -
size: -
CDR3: CASSYWQDEKLFF
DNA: TGTGCCAGCAGTTACTGGCAGGATGAAAAACTGTTTTTT

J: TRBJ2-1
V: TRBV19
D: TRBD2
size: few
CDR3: CASKPAGGPDEQFF
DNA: TGTGCCAGTAAACCAGCGGGGGGGCCTGATGAGCAGTTCTTC

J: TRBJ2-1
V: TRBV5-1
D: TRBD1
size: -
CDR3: CASSPGGDRGLNEQFF
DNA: TGCGCCAGCAGCCCCGGAGGGGACAGGGGGTTGAATGAGCAGTTCTTC

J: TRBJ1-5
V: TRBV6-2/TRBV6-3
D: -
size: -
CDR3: CASSYSAGQPQHF
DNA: TGTGCCAGCAGTTACTCGGCCGGGCAGCCCCAGCATTTT

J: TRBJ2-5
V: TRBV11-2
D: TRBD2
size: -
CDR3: CASSYSGGVETQYF
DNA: TGTGCCAGCAGCTATAGCGGGGGGGTCGAGACCCAGTACTTC

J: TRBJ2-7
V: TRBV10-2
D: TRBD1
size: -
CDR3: CASSVEWGQTFYEQYF
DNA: TGCGCCAGCAGCGTTGAGTGGGGACAGACATTCTACGAGCAGTACTTC

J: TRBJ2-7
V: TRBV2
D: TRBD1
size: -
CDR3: CASSERTGAYEQYF
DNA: TGTGCCAGCAGTGAGAGGACAGGAGCCTACGAGCAGTACTTC

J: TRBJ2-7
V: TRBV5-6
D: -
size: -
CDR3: CASSPRGETYEQYF
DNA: TGTGCCAGCAGCCCCCGTGGGGAGACCTACGAGCAGTACTTC

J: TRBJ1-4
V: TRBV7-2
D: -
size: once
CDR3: CASSHLGADEKLFF
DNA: TGTGCCAGCAGCCACTTGGGGGCAGATGAAAAACTGTTTTTT

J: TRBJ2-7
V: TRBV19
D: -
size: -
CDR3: CASSRGSSYEQYF
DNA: TGTGCCAGTAGTCGGGGGAGCTCCTACGAGCAGTACTTC

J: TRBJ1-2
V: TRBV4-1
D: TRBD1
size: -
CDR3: CATRGTGGGYTF
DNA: TGCGCCACCCGTGGGACAGGGGGTGGCTACACCTTC

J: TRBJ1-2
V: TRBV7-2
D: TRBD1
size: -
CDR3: CASSPLPRGLGYTF
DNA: TGTGCCAGCAGCCCCCTACCCAGGGGGCTTGGCTACACCTTC

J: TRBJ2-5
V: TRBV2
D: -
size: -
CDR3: CASSAEGSRDETQYF
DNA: TGTGCCAGCAGTGCCGAGGGTTCGCGGGACGAGACCCAGTACTTC

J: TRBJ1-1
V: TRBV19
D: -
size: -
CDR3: CASTEVGGKNTEAFF
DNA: TGTGCCAGTACAGAGGTGGGGGGGAAGAACACTGAAGCTTTCTTT

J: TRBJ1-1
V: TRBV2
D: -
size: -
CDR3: CASRKKSGVTLNTEAFF
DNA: TGTGCCAGCAGGAAAAAGTCAGGGGTCACCCTGAACACTGAAGCTTTCTTT

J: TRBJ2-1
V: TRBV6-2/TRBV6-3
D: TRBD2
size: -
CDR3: CASSRLAGGPDQFF
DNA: TGTGCCAGCAGCAGACTAGCGGGGGGGCCGGACCAGTTCTTC

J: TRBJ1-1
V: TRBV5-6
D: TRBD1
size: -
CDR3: CASSYGQGDTEAFF
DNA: TGTGCCAGCAGCTACGGACAGGGGGACACTGAAGCTTTCTTT

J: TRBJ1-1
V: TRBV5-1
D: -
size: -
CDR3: CASSLEGHLAFF
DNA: TGCGCCAGCAGCTTGGAGGGACATCTAGCTTTCTTT

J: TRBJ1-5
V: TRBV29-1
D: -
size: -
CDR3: CSVEDLPGQPQHF
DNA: TGCAGCGTTGAAGATCTACCGGGTCAGCCCCAGCATTTT

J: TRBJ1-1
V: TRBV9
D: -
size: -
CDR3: CASSVGGDTEAFF
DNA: TGTGCCAGCAGCGTAGGCGGGGACACTGAAGCTTTCTTT

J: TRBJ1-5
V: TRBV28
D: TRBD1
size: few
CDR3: CASSSHGDRGRSNQPQHF
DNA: TGTGCCAGCAGTTCACATGGGGACAGGGGGCGGAGCAATCAGCCCCAGCATTTT

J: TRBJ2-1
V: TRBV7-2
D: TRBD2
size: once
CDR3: CASSLQSGGALNEQFF
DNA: TGTGCCAGCAGCTTGCAAAGCGGGGGGGCCTTAAATGAGCAGTTCTTC

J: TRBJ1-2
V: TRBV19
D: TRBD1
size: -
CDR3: CASIDRGVGYGYTF
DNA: TGTGCCAGTATTGACAGGGGGGTGGGCTATGGCTACACCTTC

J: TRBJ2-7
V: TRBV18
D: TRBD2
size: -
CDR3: CASSPQGRAYEQYF
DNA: TGTGCCAGCTCACCACAGGGGAGGGCCTACGAGCAGTACTTC

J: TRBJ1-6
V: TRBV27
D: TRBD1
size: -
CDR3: CASRGTGGYNSPLHF
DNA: TGTGCCAGCAGGGGGACAGGCGGTTATAATTCACCCCTCCACTTT

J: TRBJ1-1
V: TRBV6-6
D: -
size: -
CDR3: CASSYVARENTEAFF
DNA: TGTGCCAGCAGTTACGTCGCCAGGGAGAACACTGAAGCTTTCTTT

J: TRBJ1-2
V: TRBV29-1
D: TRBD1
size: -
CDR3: CSARTGSYGYTF
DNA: TGCAGCGCTAGGACAGGCTCCTATGGCTACACCTTC

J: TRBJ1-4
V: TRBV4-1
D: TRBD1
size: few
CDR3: CASSRRDRGNEKLFF
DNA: TGCGCCAGCAGCCGCCGGGACAGAGGTAATGAAAAACTGTTTTTT